This entry is about one T cell receptor (beta chain). Its antigen is unknown. The sample belongs to a study of PD-1 blockade in classical Hodgkin lymphoma. Study-wide background: Nivolumab dosing for patients was 3 mg/kg, administered intravenously every 2 weeks.

Time point described: cycle 4 day 1 (C4D1), after 5 to 7 weeks of nivolumab. No patient escaped relapse after autologous stem cell transplantation, and brentuximab vedotin exposure varied. Germline CDR1 and CDR2: MNHNS and SASEGT. The V gene lost 2 bases and the J gene lost 5 bases, with 7 bases spanning the gap. The CDR3 contains 13 residues. Study-level points and caveats: TCR diversity in CD4+, not CD8+, cells rose significantly by C4D1. Patients starting nivolumab under 1 year after ASCT were excluded. Lower baseline TCR diversity was reported for newly diagnosed patients than for healthy donors.

Using immunoSEQ multiplex PCR, the repertoire was profiled, and TCRdb retains in-frame clones only, with some absent. Of 19,000 or so clones listed, 75% to 85% are singletons. This chain joins TRBV6-1 and TRBJ2-4; D not resolved. The receptor was isolated from a human donor with classical Hodgkin lymphoma. The sequencing used peripheral blood mononuclear cells (PBMCs), collected before the fourth cycle of nivolumab. The CDR3: CASSEPAQNIQYF. The CDR3 coding sequence is TGTGCCAGCAGTGAACCCGCTCAAAACATTCAGTACTTC.